The 13 T cell receptor beta chains below were found in one sample sequenced in a study of blood T cell repertoires in COVID-19. Libraries were prepared by immunoSEQ multiplex PCR; TCRdb keeps only in-frame clonotypes and omits some of them. The sample holds fewer than 350,000 clones, 85% seen once. Sequences were obtained from PBMCs or T cells enriched from blood (not recorded which). The source of these receptors is a woman under 40 who had been exposed to COVID-19.

The chain joins TRBV18 to TRBJ2-3; D ambiguous. The CDR3 length is 13 residues. Trimming took off 6 bases at V and 2 bases at J, with 9 bases between the two ends. Germline loops: CDR1 KGHSH, CDR2 LQKENI. CDR3 region: CASSPGPTDTQYF. The CDR3 DNA reads TGTGCCAGCTCCCCTGGGCCCACAGATACGCAGTATTTT. The full variable domain, rest sourced from reference TRBV18 and TRBJ2-3, is NAGVMQNPRHLVRRRGQEARLRCSPMKGHSHVYWYRQLPEEGLKFMVYLQKENIIDESGMPKERFSAEFPKEGPSILRIQQVVRGDSAAYFCASSPGPTDTQYFGPGTRLTVL.

This clone was recorded once. V and J are TRBV10-3 and TRBJ2-1; D possibly corresponds to TRBD2 (6 bases). V was trimmed by 3 bases and J by 6 bases, leaving 15 bases between them. There are 15 residues in the CDR3. Germline assignment: CDR1 ENHRY and CDR2 SYGVKD. The CDR3 DNA follows: TGTGCCATCAGTGACAGAATAACTAGCCGCAATGAGCAGTTCTTC. This translates into CAISDRITSRNEQFF.

This sequence joins TRBV4-3 and TRBJ1-4; no definite D call. V was pared by 1 base and J by 1 base, with 7 bases between. Looked up from germline, CDR1 is LGHNA and CDR2 is YSLEER. The CDR3 is made up of 15 amino acids. The CDR3 bases are TGCGCCAGCAGCCAAGTCGGGGAAACTAATGAAAAACTGTTTTTT. Translation: CASSQVGETNEKLFF.

The CDR3, as DNA: TGTGCCAGCAGTTTAAGAAAACAAAAAGGGGATGAGCAGTTCTTC. It specifies CASSLRKQKGDEQFF. The chain couples TRBV28 to TRBJ2-1, with D possibly being TRBD1 (5 bases). There are 15 residues in the CDR3. V was cut by 2 bases and J by 8 bases, with 16 bases left in between. Germline V lookup: CDR1 MDHEN, CDR2 SYDVKM.

This clone was observed once. The chain recombines TRBV29-1 with TRBJ1-2, with D perhaps TRBD1 (6 bases). This CDR3 has 12 residues. V dropped 6 bases and J dropped 3 bases, with 11 bases sitting between them. Per the germline V gene, CDR1 is SQVTM and CDR2 is ANQGSEA. CDR3 sequence reads: CSVPGGHYGYTF. The DNA of the CDR3 is TGCAGCGTCCCGGGGGGGCACTATGGCTACACCTTC.

The chain has TRBV15 and TRBJ2-7; TRBD2 matches 12 bases. Trimming at V came to 0 bases and at J to 0 bases, leaving 9 bases not matched to a gene. This CDR3 contains 19 residues. Germline loops: CDR1 LNHNV, CDR2 YYDKDF (reference sequence). The CDR3 loop reads CATSRDVGLAGPSSYEQYF. The CDR3 DNA reads as TGTGCCACCAGCAGAGATGTAGGACTAGCGGGGCCTAGCTCCTACGAGCAGTACTTC.

The chain employs TRBV10-3 and TRBJ1-1; D remains unclear. V was shortened by 0 bases and J by 8 bases, with 4 bases between the two germline ends. Germline assignment: CDR1 ENHRY and CDR2 SYGVKD. The CDR3 contains 11 residues. The CDR3 DNA sequence: TGTGCCATCAGTGAGTCGAGGGAAGCTTTCTTT. Its translation: CAISESREAFF.

The J gene is TRBJ2-2, the V gene TRBV7-9; D not resolved. Germline V gene sequence: CDR1 SEHNR, CDR2 FQNEAQ (reference sequence). This CDR3 comprises 17 residues. V lost 5 bases and J 2 bases, leaving 18 bases between the germline ends. CDR3 protein: CASSPPGSQLNTGELFF. CDR3 DNA sequence: TGTGCCAGCAGCCCCCCAGGTTCCCAATTAAACACCGGGGAGCTGTTTTTT.

Here the CDR3 DNA reads TGCGCCAGCAGCCAAAGGGAGAATGAAAAACTGTTTTTT. It translates to CASSQRENEKLFF. The rearrangement joins TRBV4-3 to TRBJ1-4; no firm D call. V was shortened by 2 bases and J by 5 bases, with 6 bases between the two germline ends. Looked up from germline, CDR1 is LGHNA and CDR2 is YSLEER. The CDR3 spans 13 residues.

This clone was seen a handful of times. This sequence joins TRBV2 and TRBJ1-6, with TRBD1 matching 10 bases. After removal of 7 bases from V and 10 bases from J, the junction contained 10 bases not matched to a gene. CDR1 and CDR2 from the germline V gene are SNHLY and FYNNEI. The CDR3 is 15 amino acids. As DNA, the CDR3 is TGTGCCAGCACTATCGACAGGGGGCCCAGCTCACCCCTCCACTTT. It is translated as CASTIDRGPSSPLHF.

This clone was seen only a few times. V gene TRBV9 combines with J gene TRBJ1-2, with TRBD1 matching 8 bases. CDR1 is SGDLS, CDR2 YYNGEE, per germline. The trim removed 1 base at V and 4 bases at J, leaving 6 bases unmatched. The CDR3 length is 15 residues. The CDR3 spells CASSVKDRDPYGYTF. CDR3 DNA sequence: TGTGCCAGCAGCGTAAAGGACAGGGACCCCTATGGCTACACCTTC. Drawing the rest from reference TRBV9 and TRBJ1-2, the complete variable domain is DSGVTQTPKHLITATGQRVTLRCSPRSGDLSVYWYQQSLDQGLQFLIQYYNGEERAKGNILERFSAQQFPDLHSELNLSSLELGDSALYFCASSVKDRDPYGYTFGSGTRLTVV.

The chain couples TRBV4-2 to TRBJ2-1; D is perhaps TRBD2 (5 bases). CDR1 is LGHNA, CDR2 YNFKEQ, per germline. The CDR3 runs to 15 residues. Trimming left V 2 bases short and J 0 bases short, with 8 bases between. CDR3 in DNA: TGTGCCAGCAGCCAATCACGGGGCTCCTACAATGAGCAGTTCTTC. It yields the protein CASSQSRGSYNEQFF.

The rearrangement uses TRBV5-1 and TRBJ1-2, with 7 bases matching TRBD1. This CDR3 region has 14 residues. CDR1 is SGHRS and CDR2 is YFSETQ in the germline V gene. Germline trimming cut 4 bases from V and 5 bases from J; bases unmatched to any gene: 8. For the CDR3, the DNA is TGCGCCAGCAGCACATCAGGGGGAATGTATGGCTACACCTTC. Its translation: CASSTSGGMYGYTF. Together with reference TRBV5-1 and TRBJ1-2, the CDR3 gives the full variable domain: KAGVTQTPRYLIKTRGQQVTLSCSPISGHRSVSWYQQTPGQGLQFLFEYFSETQRNKGNFPGRFSGRQFSNSRSEMNVSTLELGDSALYLCASSTSGGMYGYTFGSGTRLTVV.